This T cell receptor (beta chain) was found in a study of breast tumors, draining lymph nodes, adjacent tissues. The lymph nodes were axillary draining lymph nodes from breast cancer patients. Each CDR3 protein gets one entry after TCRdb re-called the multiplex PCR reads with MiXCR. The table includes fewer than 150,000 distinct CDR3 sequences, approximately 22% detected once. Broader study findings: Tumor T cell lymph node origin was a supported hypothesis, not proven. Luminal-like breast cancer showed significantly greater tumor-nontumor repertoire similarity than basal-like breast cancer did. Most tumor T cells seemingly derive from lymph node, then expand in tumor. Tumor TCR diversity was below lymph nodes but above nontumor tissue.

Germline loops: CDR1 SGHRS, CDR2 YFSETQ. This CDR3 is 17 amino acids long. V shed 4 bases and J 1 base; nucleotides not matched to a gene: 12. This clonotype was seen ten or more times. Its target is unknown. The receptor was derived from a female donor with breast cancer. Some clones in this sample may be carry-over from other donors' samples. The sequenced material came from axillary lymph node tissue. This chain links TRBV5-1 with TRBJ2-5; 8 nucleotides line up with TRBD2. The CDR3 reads CASSSPGTSGLQETQYF. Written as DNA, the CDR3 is TGCGCCAGCAGCAGTCCCGGCACTAGCGGACTCCAAGAGACCCAGTACTTC. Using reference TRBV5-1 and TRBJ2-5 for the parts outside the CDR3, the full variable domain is KAGVTQTPRYLIKTRGQQVTLSCSPISGHRSVSWYQQTPGQGLQFLFEYFSETQRNKGNFPGRFSGRQFSNSRSEMNVSTLELGDSALYLCASSSPGTSGLQETQYFGPGTRLLVL.